A single sample is the source of the 31 T cell receptor beta chains below, sequenced in a study of cytomegalovirus exposure and HLA in healthy donors. PCR was performed using 60 Vbeta and 13 Jbeta primers. Produced via immunoSEQ multiplex PCR; TCRdb's table is partial and in-frame only. This repertoire includes about 150,000 clones. Sequenced: PBMCs. The source is a young man in good health and CMV-seronegative.

The rearrangement uses TRBV10-2 and TRBJ2-7, with 8 bases that match TRBD2. There are 14 residues in the CDR3. CDR1 WSHSY and CDR2 SAAADI come from the germline V gene. Trimming at V came to 6 bases and at J to 0 bases, leaving 4 bases not matched to a gene. The CDR3 coding sequence is TGCGCCAGCAGCGTAGCGGGGAGCTCCTACGAGCAGTACTTC. Its translation: CASSVAGSSYEQYF.

The gene calls are TRBV5-1 and TRBJ1-2; the D gene is possibly TRBD1 (6 bases). The CDR3 extends over 14 amino acids. Per germline, CDR1 SGHRS and CDR2 YFSETQ. Trimming took off 5 bases at V and 1 base at J, with 12 bases between the two ends. CDR3 nucleotide sequence: TGCGCCAGCAGTCGGGGGGGCTTTAACTATGGCTACACCTTC. Amino acid sequence: CASSRGGFNYGYTF.

The J gene is TRBJ2-5, the V gene TRBV19; no reliable D call. Trimming pared 8 bases from V and 1 base from J, leaving 11 bases between. The CDR3 has 13 amino acids. Germline CDR1 is LNHDA and CDR2 is SQIVND (reference sequence). Here the CDR3 DNA reads TGTGCCAGTGACCCGGGTCGCCAAGAGACCCAGTACTTC. It encodes CASDPGRQETQYF.

CDR3 region: CASSREQGYTEAFF. As DNA, the CDR3 is TGTGCCAGCAGTCGGGAACAGGGTTACACTGAAGCTTTCTTT. The chain links TRBV27 to TRBJ1-1; perhaps TRBD1 as D (6 bases). The CDR3 covers 14 residues. In germline, CDR1 is MNHEY, CDR2 SMNVEV (reference sequence). Trimming removed 5 bases from V and 3 bases from J, with 13 bases in between.

V and J are TRBV13 and TRBJ2-3, with D possibly TRBD2 on 6 matching bases. The CDR3 length is 14 residues. Germline-derived CDR1 and CDR2 are PRHDT and FYEKMQ (reference sequence). The V gene lost 1 base and the J gene lost 3 bases, with 8 bases spanning the gap. CDR3 protein: CASSLAGVTDTQYF. DNA of the CDR3: TGTGCCAGCAGCTTAGCGGGAGTGACAGATACGCAGTATTTT.

The chain joins TRBV6-5 to TRBJ1-1, with D hard to call. With 2 bases removed from V and 1 base from J, the gap between germline ends came to 5 bases. Germline lookup yields CDR1 MNHEY and CDR2 SVGAGI. The CDR3 sequence is 13 residues long. CDR3 nucleotides: TGTGCCAGCAGTTACCACGGGAACACTGAAGCTTTCTTT. As protein: CASSYHGNTEAFF.

The chain carries TRBV29-1 and TRBJ2-7; D may be TRBD2 (6 bases). V was cut by 3 bases and J by 3 bases, with 21 bases left in between. There are 16 residues in the CDR3. Germline-derived CDR1 and CDR2 are SQVTM and ANQGSEA. CDR3 coding DNA: TGCAGCGTTGATTTAGGGAACCAGGAGGGGCTCTACGAGCAGTACTTC. Protein product: CSVDLGNQEGLYEQYF.

The chain links TRBV19 to TRBJ1-1, with 7 bases fitting TRBD1. The V gene end was trimmed by 5 bases and the J gene end by 1 base; junction bases not matched to a gene: 7. The CDR3 has 15 residues. The germline gives CDR1 LNHDA, CDR2 SQIVND (reference sequence). The CDR3 protein is CASSPRRTGNTEAFF. The CDR3 DNA reads as TGTGCCAGTAGTCCCCGCCGGACAGGGAACACTGAAGCTTTCTTT.

The chain joins TRBV28 to TRBJ2-1, with 10 bases fitting TRBD2. V gave up 6 bases and J gave up 0 bases; unmatched junction bases: 2. Germline loops: CDR1 MDHEN, CDR2 SYDVKM. The CDR3 spans 15 residues. The CDR3 coding sequence is TGTGCCAGCAGCCCTAGCGGGAGCTCCTACAATGAGCAGTTCTTC. Translated, it gives CASSPSGSSYNEQFF.

The rearrangement links TRBV10-3 to TRBJ2-7; 9 nucleotides agree with TRBD2. Germline V gene sequence: CDR1 ENHRY, CDR2 SYGVKD. V gave up 6 bases and J gave up 7 bases; unmatched junction bases: 10. This CDR3 comprises 14 residues. This CDR3 reads CAISDSGRGLEQYF. The DNA for the CDR3 is TGTGCCATCAGCGATAGCGGGAGAGGGTTAGAGCAGTACTTC.

V usage is TRBV7-2 and J usage is TRBJ1-2; D unclear. Trimming took 5 bases from V and 6 from J, leaving 16 bases between them. This CDR3 is built from 14 residues. Germline CDR1 and CDR2: SGHTA and FQGNSA. The CDR3 here is CASSPPGAIDGYTF. The CDR3 nucleotides read TGTGCCAGCAGCCCACCGGGAGCGATTGATGGCTACACCTTC.

This rearrangement joins TRBV7-9 to TRBJ2-5, with TRBD1 matching 7 bases. The DNA end favors TRBJ2-7, so the J call may be wrong. This CDR3 is 14 amino acids long. Germline loops: CDR1 SEHNR, CDR2 FQNEAQ (reference sequence). The CDR3 sequence is CASSSSTGADEQYF. The CDR3 nucleotides are TGTGCCAGCAGCTCCAGTACAGGGGCCGACGAGCAGTACTTC.

The genes are TRBV6-6 and TRBJ2-3; 7 bases are shared with TRBD2. Germline V CDR1 and CDR2: MNHNY, SVGAGI (reference sequence). The CDR3 extends over 16 amino acids. V was pared by 4 bases and J by 1 base, with 8 bases of the junction left unmatched. The CDR3 region has the DNA TGTGCCAGCAGTTTCCCCGGCGGGGGAGGCACAGATACGCAGTATTTT. The encoded protein is CASSFPGGGGTDTQYF.

The chain joins TRBV7-9 to TRBJ2-1; 8 positions agree with TRBD2. The germline V gene has CDR1 SEHNR and CDR2 FQNEAQ (reference sequence). This CDR3 contains 13 residues. CDR3 in amino acids: CLSETSEDSEQFF. CDR3 sequence (DNA): TGTCTGTCCGAGACTAGCGAGGATAGCGAGCAGTTCTTC.

The V gene is TRBV18, the J gene TRBJ2-7, with 7 bases identical to TRBD1. The length of the CDR3 is 14 residues. With 6 bases clipped from V and 3 bases from J, the junction kept 8 bases outside the gene matches. Germline assignment: CDR1 KGHSH and CDR2 LQKENI. The CDR3 coding sequence is TGTGCCAGCTCCCTAGGGACAGTTTTCTACGAGCAGTACTTC. Its protein is CASSLGTVFYEQYF.

The gene calls are TRBV27 and TRBJ2-6, with 7 bases identical to TRBD1. J was trimmed by 2 bases and V by 6 bases; bases with no gene match: 4. The CDR3 is 15 residues long. Per germline, CDR1 MNHEY and CDR2 SMNVEV (reference sequence). As DNA, the CDR3 is TGTGCCAGCAGCCCTGACAGGGCTGGGGCCAACGTCCTGACTTTC. Translation gives CASSPDRAGANVLTF. Combining the CDR3 with reference TRBV27 and TRBJ2-6 gives the whole variable domain EAQVTQNPRYLITVTGKKLTVTCSQNMNHEYMSWYRQDPGLGLRQIYYSMNVEVTDKGDVPEGYKVSRKEKRNFPLILESPSPNQTSLYFCASSPDRAGANVLTFGAGSRLTVL.

This chain links TRBV7-3 with TRBJ2-7; D may be TRBD2 (6 bases). The germline CDR1 and CDR2 sequences are SGHTA and FQGTGA. The CDR3 sequence is 13 residues long. Trimming shortened V by 3 bases and J by 5 bases, and 11 bases separated the two germline ends. CDR3 region: CASSLVREDEQYF. The CDR3 DNA is TGTGCCAGCAGCTTGGTCAGGGAGGACGAGCAGTACTTC.

The CDR3 nucleotides are TGTGCCAGCAGTCTTCTAGCGACACCGAACGAGCAGTACTTC. Protein product: CASSLLATPNEQYF. This chain uses TRBV7-8 with TRBJ2-5; D is perhaps TRBD2 (6 bases). Matching the DNA end better, TRBJ2-7 makes the J call doubtful. The CDR3 is 14 residues long. The germline V gene has CDR1 SGHVS and CDR2 FQNEAQ.

The CDR3 region is CATRFTWAQNNEKLFF. In nucleotides, the CDR3 is TGTGCCACCAGGTTTACCTGGGCACAGAATAATGAAAAACTGTTTTTT. V and J are TRBV15 and TRBJ1-4; D gene unclear. The V end lost 6 bases, the J end lost 4 bases, and 18 bases lay between the germline ends. Per the germline V gene, CDR1 is LNHNV and CDR2 is YYDKDF (reference sequence). The CDR3 consists of 16 residues.

CDR3 sequence (DNA): TGCGCCAGCAGCCAAGATTCACTTTCCGCTTACAATGAGCAGTTCTTC. This gives the protein CASSQDSLSAYNEQFF. The J gene is TRBJ2-1, the V gene TRBV4-3; D gene uncertain. V shed 0 bases and J shed 4 bases, with 13 bases lying between them. The germline V gene encodes CDR1 LGHNA and CDR2 YSLEER. This CDR3 spans 16 amino acids.

This sequence joins TRBV19 and TRBJ2-2; D not certain. V dropped 7 bases and J dropped 0 bases, with 9 bases sitting between them. CDR1 is LNHDA and CDR2 is SQIVND in the germline V gene (reference sequence). The CDR3 has 14 amino acids. The CDR3 region has the DNA TGTGCCAGTAATGGGCGAACGAACACCGGGGAGCTGTTTTTT. The encoded protein is CASNGRTNTGELFF.

This chain uses TRBV19 with TRBJ1-1; D unresolved. The CDR3 runs 12 residues. V was trimmed by 5 bases and J by 1 base, leaving 5 bases between them. In germline, CDR1 is LNHDA, CDR2 SQIVND (reference sequence). This CDR3 is CASSARNTEAFF. CDR3 DNA: TGTGCCAGTAGTGCCAGGAACACTGAAGCTTTCTTT. The variable domain in full, completed from reference TRBV19 and TRBJ1-1, reads DGGITQSPKYLFRKEGQNVTLSCEQNLNHDAMYWYRQDPGQGLRLIYYSQIVNDFQKGDIAEGYSVSREKKESFPLTVTSAQKNPTAFYLCASSARNTEAFFGQGTRLTVV.

Concerning this clone: The sample contains more than one DNA sequence encoding this CDR3. This chain joins TRBV10-1 and TRBJ2-2; D gene uncertain. Trimming took off 2 bases at V and 1 base at J, with 2 bases between the two ends. This CDR3 has 13 residues. Germline CDR1 reads WNHNN; CDR2 reads SYGVQD (reference sequence). DNA for the CDR3: TGCGCCAGCAGTGAGCAGAACACCGGGGAGCTGTTTTTT. It encodes CASSEQNTGELFF.

The chain has TRBV4-2 and TRBJ2-3; 7 nucleotides match TRBD2. V dropped 0 bases and J dropped 8; count of bases not matched to a gene: 8. The CDR3 loop spans 15 amino acids. The germline gives CDR1 LGHNA, CDR2 YNFKEQ. This CDR3 reads CASSQELRGRGTQYF. CDR3 in DNA: TGTGCCAGCAGCCAAGAATTACGCGGGAGAGGTACGCAGTATTTT.

The rearrangement joins TRBV5-1 to TRBJ2-5; D unclear. This CDR3 has 13 amino acids. The germline CDR1 and CDR2 sequences are SGHRS and YFSETQ. With 0 bases removed from V and 1 base from J, the gap between germline ends came to 4 bases. The CDR3 DNA reads as TGCGCCAGCAGCTTGGTCAGCCAAGAGACCCAGTACTTC. This sequence encodes CASSLVSQETQYF.

The genes are TRBV18 and TRBJ2-5; possible D gene TRBD2, 5 bases. The V gene lost 6 bases and the J gene lost 5 bases, with 19 bases spanning the gap. CDR1 is KGHSH and CDR2 is LQKENI in the germline V gene. The CDR3 is made up of 15 amino acids. CDR3 region: CASSLADPEGETQYF. Written as DNA, the CDR3 is TGTGCCAGCTCCCTCGCAGACCCCGAGGGCGAGACCCAGTACTTC.

The chain uses TRBV19 and TRBJ2-3; TRBD2 aligns across 9 bases. Trimming at V came to 5 bases and at J to 2 bases, leaving 8 bases not matched to a gene. This CDR3 spans 16 amino acids. In germline, CDR1 is LNHDA, CDR2 SQIVND (reference sequence). The chain's CDR3 is CASSRALAGITDTQYF. CDR3 DNA sequence: TGTGCCAGTAGTCGCGCCCTAGCGGGGATCACAGATACGCAGTATTTT.

The V and J genes are TRBV7-6 and TRBJ2-7; a possible D gene is TRBD1 (6 bases). CDR1 and CDR2 from the germline V gene are SGHVS and FNYEAQ. The CDR3 spans 15 residues. Trimming took off 2 bases at V and 3 bases at J, with 14 bases between the two ends. The CDR3 nucleotides read TGTGCCAGCAGCTTAAAGTCGGGACAAGACTACGAGCAGTACTTC. It translates to CASSLKSGQDYEQYF.

The chain couples TRBV4-3 to TRBJ1-1; D call uncertain. Germline V gene lookup returns CDR1 LGHNA and CDR2 YSLEER. The length of the CDR3 is 13 residues. With 0 bases removed from V and 3 bases from J, the gap between germline ends came to 5 bases. This CDR3 is CASSQDSYTEAFF. In nucleotides, the CDR3 is TGCGCCAGCAGCCAAGATTCGTACACTGAAGCTTTCTTT.

This chain joins TRBV30 and TRBJ2-7; 7 bases align to TRBD1. The CDR3 sequence is 19 residues long. Losses at the gene ends were 2 bases for V and 4 bases for J; bases not matched to a gene: 23. CDR1 and CDR2 from the germline V gene are GTSNPN and SVGIG (reference sequence). In nucleotides, the CDR3 is TGTGCCTGGAGTAACCCCCCTAGGTTCAGTATTAAGACAGGGTACGAGCAGTACTTC. Protein: CAWSNPPRFSIKTGYEQYF.

The chain uses TRBV28 and TRBJ1-3; 8 nucleotides agree with TRBD1. V gave up 5 bases and J gave up 0 bases; unmatched junction bases: 9. Germline values: CDR1 MDHEN, CDR2 SYDVKM. CDR3 length equals 17 residues. The CDR3 sequence: CASSEQGGRPSGNTIYF. As DNA, the CDR3 is TGTGCCAGCAGTGAACAGGGGGGACGCCCCTCTGGAAACACCATATATTTT.